This TCR beta chain comes out of a study of blood T cell repertoires in COVID-19. The CDR3 length is 14 residues. The V end was cut by 8 bases, the J end by 4 bases, with 17 bases between. The germline V gene has CDR1 MNHEY and CDR2 SMNVEV (reference sequence). Those who participated ranged in age from roughly 18 to 95 years and resided in 20 to 25 US areas. In assigning cohorts, the study relied on participant-reported clinical history. Either two negative PCRs, clearance, or symptom resolution qualified Cohort 3 donors as recovered. Only in-frame clones appear in the TCRdb table, and some are missing; sequencing was by immunoSEQ multiplex PCR. Among 240,000 or so clones, around 89% were seen once, and the ten largest hold 8% to 10%.

The source material was PBMCs or T cells enriched from blood (not recorded which). This clonotype originated in a man aged 40-55 years who had recovered from COVID-19. V gene TRBV27 combines with J gene TRBJ1-2; the D is unclear. CDR3 residues: CASHGEGAIYGYTF. The CDR3 nucleotides read TGTGCCAGCCACGGAGAGGGAGCCATCTATGGCTACACCTTC.